These 5 T cell receptor beta chains originate from one sample sequenced in a study of cytomegalovirus exposure and HLA in healthy donors. PCR employed 60 Vbeta and 13 Jbeta primers. TCRdb's copy holds only in-frame clones and misses some; the assay was immunoSEQ multiplex PCR. The table has about 180,000 clones, 75% to 80% seen once. Input material: PBMCs. The receptors come from a man aged 40-55 years in good health and CMV-seropositive.

This clone was seen only a few times. This rearrangement joins TRBV28 to TRBJ1-2; 7 bases are a match to TRBD1. V trimming: 3 bases; J trimming: 2 bases; junction bases outside the gene matches: 3. The V gene's germline CDR1 is MDHEN and CDR2 SYDVKM. This CDR3 region has 14 residues. The CDR3 DNA sequence: TGTGCCAGCAGTTTTGGGGGACAGAACTATGGCTACACCTTC. This encodes CASSFGGQNYGYTF.

This clone was seen just once. This chain links TRBV19 with TRBJ2-7; tentative D call: TRBD2 (6 bases). CDR1 is LNHDA, CDR2 SQIVND, per germline (reference sequence). V dropped 6 bases and J dropped 3 bases, with 9 bases sitting between them. The CDR3 spans 12 residues. This CDR3 reads CASSGGYYEQYF. CDR3 DNA sequence: TGTGCCAGTAGCGGAGGGTACTACGAGCAGTACTTC.

This rearrangement joins TRBV10-3 to TRBJ2-5; possibly TRBD2 for D (6 bases). CDR3 length: 14 residues. Germline loops: CDR1 ENHRY, CDR2 SYGVKD. The ends were cut back, 11 bases at V and 1 base at J, with 17 bases in the middle. CDR3 amino acids: CAYGPGGSQETQYF. In nucleotides, the CDR3 is TGTGCCTATGGCCCAGGAGGGAGCCAAGAGACCCAGTACTTC.

This clone was seen a single time. The chain is built from TRBV2 and TRBJ2-7; D perhaps matches TRBD1 (6 bases). Germline-derived CDR1 and CDR2 are SNHLY and FYNNEI. V lost 6 bases to trimming and J lost 3 bases, with 15 bases between them. The CDR3 spans 14 residues. CDR3 nucleotide sequence: TGTGCCAGCAGCCGAGGGGGTTTTGGCTACGAGCAGTACTTC. Protein sequence: CASSRGGFGYEQYF.

The J gene is TRBJ2-3, the V gene TRBV19, with D hard to call. V shed 5 bases and J shed 0 bases, with 15 bases lying between them. The germline gives CDR1 LNHDA, CDR2 SQIVND (reference sequence). The CDR3 covers 16 residues. The CDR3 loop reads CASSARLTSSTDTQYF. DNA for the CDR3: TGTGCCAGTAGTGCCCGACTGACCTCTAGCACAGATACGCAGTATTTT.